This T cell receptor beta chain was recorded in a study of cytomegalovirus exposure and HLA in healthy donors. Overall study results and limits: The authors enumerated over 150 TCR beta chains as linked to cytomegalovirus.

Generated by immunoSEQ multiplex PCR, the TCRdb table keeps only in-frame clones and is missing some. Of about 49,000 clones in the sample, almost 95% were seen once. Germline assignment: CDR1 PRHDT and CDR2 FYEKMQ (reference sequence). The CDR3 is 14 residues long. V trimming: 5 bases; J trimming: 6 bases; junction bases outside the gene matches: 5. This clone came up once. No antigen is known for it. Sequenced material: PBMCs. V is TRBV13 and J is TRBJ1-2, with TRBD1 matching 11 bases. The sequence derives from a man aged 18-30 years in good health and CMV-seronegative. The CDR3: CASSQDRGPDGYTF. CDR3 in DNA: TGTGCCAGCAGCCAGGACAGGGGGCCGGATGGCTACACCTTC.